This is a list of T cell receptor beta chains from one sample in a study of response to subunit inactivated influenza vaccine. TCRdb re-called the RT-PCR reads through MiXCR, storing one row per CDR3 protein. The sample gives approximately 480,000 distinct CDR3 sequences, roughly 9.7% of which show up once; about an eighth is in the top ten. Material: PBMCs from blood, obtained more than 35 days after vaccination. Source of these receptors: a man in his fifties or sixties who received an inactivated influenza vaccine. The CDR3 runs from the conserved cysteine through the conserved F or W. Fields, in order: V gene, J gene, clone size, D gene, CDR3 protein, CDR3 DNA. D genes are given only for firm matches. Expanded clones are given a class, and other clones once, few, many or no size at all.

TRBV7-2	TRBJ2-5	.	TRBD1	CASSLASSVGTGGAGETQYF	TGTGCCAGCAGCTTAGCGTCGAGTGTTGGGACAGGGGGCGCCGGGGAGACCCAGTACTTC
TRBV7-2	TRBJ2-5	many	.	CASSLGRTGSQETQYF	TGTGCCAGCAGCTTAGGAAGAACCGGGAGCCAAGAGACCCAGTACTTC
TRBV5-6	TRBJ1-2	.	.	CASSLLDLRYGYTF	TGTGCCAGCAGCCTTCTCGACCTTCGCTATGGCTACACCTTC
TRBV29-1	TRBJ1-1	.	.	CSVDAANTEAFF	TGCAGCGTTGACGCCGCCAACACTGAAGCTTTCTTT
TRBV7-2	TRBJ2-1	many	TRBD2	CASSRPPSGSTYNEQFF	TGTGCCAGCAGCCGTCCCCCTAGCGGGAGTACCTACAATGAGCAGTTCTTC
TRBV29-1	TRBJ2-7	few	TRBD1	CSDRQGTVEQYF	TGCAGCGATAGACAGGGGACCGTCGAGCAGTACTTC
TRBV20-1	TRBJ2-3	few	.	CSAMIGHRTDTQYF	TGCAGTGCTATGATCGGACACCGCACAGATACGCAGTATTTT
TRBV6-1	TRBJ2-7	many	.	CATASSQGYREQYF	TGTGCCACCGCCTCCTCACAGGGATATCGCGAGCAGTACTTC
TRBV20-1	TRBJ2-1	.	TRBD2	CSATNSGGFNEQFF	TGCAGTGCTACGAATAGCGGGGGTTTCAATGAGCAGTTCTTC
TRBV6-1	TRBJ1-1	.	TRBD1	CASSAMTGVENTEAFF	TGTGCCAGCAGTGCAATGACAGGGGTCGAGAACACTGAAGCTTTCTTT
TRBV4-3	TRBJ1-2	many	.	CASRGSGNYGYTF	TGCGCCAGCAGAGGGTCGGGGAACTATGGCTACACCTTC
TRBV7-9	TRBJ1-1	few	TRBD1	CASSDYPGQTNTEAFF	TGTGCCAGCAGCGACTACCCGGGACAGACAAACACTGAAGCTTTCTTT
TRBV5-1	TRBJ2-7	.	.	CASSLAPGSAYEQYF	TGCGCCAGCAGCTTGGCCCCGGGGTCGGCCTACGAGCAGTACTTC
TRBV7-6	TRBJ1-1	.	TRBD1	CASSPDRGPEAFF	TGTGCCAGCAGCCCAGACAGGGGCCCTGAAGCTTTCTTT
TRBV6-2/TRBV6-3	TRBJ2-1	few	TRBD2	CASEGIPGLADNEQFF	TGTGCCAGCGAGGGAATCCCGGGACTAGCGGACAATGAGCAGTTCTTC
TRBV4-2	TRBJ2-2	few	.	CASSQAFGVNTGELFF	TGTGCCAGCAGCCAAGCGTTCGGAGTTAACACCGGGGAGCTGTTTTTT
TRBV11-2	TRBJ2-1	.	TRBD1	CASSIRRGTGAEQFF	TGTGCCAGCAGCATTAGGCGAGGGACAGGGGCCGAGCAGTTCTTC
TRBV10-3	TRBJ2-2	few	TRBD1	CAISGTGARAGELFF	TGTGCCATCAGTGGAACAGGGGCGAGAGCCGGGGAGCTGTTTTTT
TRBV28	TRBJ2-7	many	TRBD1	CASSPTGVLYEQYF	TGTGCCAGCAGCCCGACAGGGGTACTCTACGAGCAGTACTTC
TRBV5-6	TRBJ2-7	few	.	CASSRRGSHEQYF	TGTGCCAGCTCCCGCCGGGGGAGCCACGAGCAGTACTTC
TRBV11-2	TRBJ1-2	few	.	CASSAYHGESYGYTF	TGTGCCAGCAGCGCATATCACGGGGAGAGTTATGGCTACACCTTC
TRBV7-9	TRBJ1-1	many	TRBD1	CASSPKHRGDTEAFF	TGTGCCAGCAGCCCAAAACACAGGGGGGACACTGAAGCTTTCTTT
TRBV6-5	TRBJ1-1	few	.	CASSFISEVNTEAFF	TGTGCCAGCAGTTTCATTTCGGAGGTAAACACTGAAGCTTTCTTT